This TCR beta chain is drawn from a study of blood T cell repertoires in COVID-19. Study context: Collection of acute and convalescent COVID-19 samples took place in the United States, Italy and Spain. The analysed material was cDNA or gDNA that came from T cells, B-cell-depleted T cells, or PBMCs.

Per the original methods: Amplification from reference gene primers served as the basis for estimated nucleated cell counts. Repertoires were generated with immunoSEQ multiplex PCR, while TCRdb's copy carries only in-frame clones and drops some. V and J calls and clone size are those listed in that table; D and trimming were worked out from the DNA. The sample lists 70,000 to 95,000 clones, 80% to 95% occurring once. CDR3 length: 19 amino acids. V was pared by 6 bases and J by 3 bases, with 14 bases of the junction left unmatched. Germline V gives CDR1 LGHDT, CDR2 YNNKEL (reference sequence). The receptor's source is a woman aged 60-75 years with active COVID-19. V usage is TRBV3-1 (or the pseudogene TRBV3-2) and J usage is TRBJ2-2; 12 nucleotides line up with TRBD2. Sequencing was carried out using peripheral blood. The CDR3 DNA reads as TGTGCCAGCAGGCGGGACCCGACTAGCGGGAGCTCGGACACCGGGGAGCTGTTTTTT. Translated: CASRRDPTSGSSDTGELFF.